Following are 9 T cell receptor beta chains from one sample sequenced in a study of a mutant IDH1 vaccine in newly diagnosed glioma (dated by TCRdb to the early 2020s). Libraries were built with the immunoSEQ multiplex PCR assay. Entries here come from immuneACCESS through TCRdb and include only in-frame sequences with V and J called. Some clones fail to appear in such tables; in the studies checked, an unresolved V gene covers under half of the shortfall, and the cause of the remainder is unknown. This sample holds fewer than 70,000 clones; more than 80% were observed only once. About 3.7% of the sample belongs to the ten largest clones. These receptors have no known antigen. In the paper's terms, the time point label means: week 11, during vaccination. Each vaccine dose, consisting of 300 ug of a 20-mer mutant IDH1 peptide in Montanide, was administered subcutaneously with topical imiquimod. The sample in question was PBMCs, obtained from a glioma patient whose treatment included an IDH1 peptide vaccine. The receptors were gathered from a young man with glioma.

J is TRBJ1-1 and V is TRBV28; D is unclear. Germline CDR1 MDHEN, CDR2 SYDVKM. V was trimmed by 7 bases and J by 6 bases, leaving 9 bases between them. This CDR3 is built from 11 residues. This chain's CDR3 is CASNDVAEAFF. The CDR3 DNA follows: TGTGCCAGCAACGACGTCGCTGAAGCTTTCTTT.

The J gene is TRBJ2-5, the V gene TRBV28; D unresolved. The end of the DNA fits TRBJ2-7 better, so the J call may be wrong. The germline gives CDR1 MDHEN, CDR2 SYDVKM. The CDR3 loop spans 13 amino acids. The DNA of the CDR3 is TGTGCCAGCAGTTTAATCAGCACCTACGAGCAGTACTTC. The encoded protein is CASSLISTYEQYF.

This clone is a singleton in its sample. The V gene is TRBV2, the J gene TRBJ2-3; D is uncertain. This CDR3 is built from 16 residues. Germline V lookup: CDR1 SNHLY, CDR2 FYNNEI. Trimming stripped 6 bases from V and 0 bases from J, with 16 bases between. In DNA form, the CDR3 reads TGTGCCAGCAGGGGCAATATACATACAAGCACAGATACGCAGTATTTT. Protein: CASRGNIHTSTDTQYF.

The count of this clone is one. CDR3 sequence: CASKLAGDSYEQYF. CDR3 nucleotide sequence: TGTGCCAGCAAGTTAGCGGGTGACTCCTACGAGCAGTACTTC. The rearrangement joins TRBV27 to TRBJ2-7; 7 bases line up with TRBD2. The CDR3 has 14 amino acids. Germline values: CDR1 MNHEY, CDR2 SMNVEV (reference sequence). V dropped 7 bases and J dropped 0; count of bases not matched to a gene: 6.

The rearrangement joins TRBV11-2 to TRBJ2-1; tentative D call: TRBD2 (6 bases). This CDR3 is built from 14 residues. Germline V gene sequence: CDR1 SGHAT, CDR2 FQNNGV. V lost 5 bases and J lost 4, with 12 bases in between. Here the CDR3 DNA reads TGTGCCAGCAGCCCGGGGGTTACATACAATGAGCAGTTCTTC. It specifies CASSPGVTYNEQFF.

The rearrangement links TRBV30 to TRBJ2-1; perhaps TRBD2 as D (5 bases). Trimming shortened V by 2 bases and J by 1 base, and 18 bases separated the two germline ends. The CDR3 is 17 residues long. CDR1 is GTSNPN and CDR2 is SVGIG in the germline V gene (reference sequence). CDR3 amino acids: CAWSYSPLRVSYNEQFF. In nucleotides, the CDR3 is TGTGCCTGGAGTTATTCTCCTTTGAGGGTTTCCTACAATGAGCAGTTCTTC.

The chain combines TRBV19 with TRBJ2-1, with 8 nucleotides matching TRBD2. This CDR3 is 15 amino acids long. Germline V gene data show CDR1 as LNHDA and CDR2 as SQIVND (reference sequence). V was clipped by 2 bases and J by 2 bases; unmatched bases: 2. In DNA, the CDR3 is TGTGCCAGTAGTATATGGCGGGGGGCCTACAATGAGCAGTTCTTC. Translation: CASSIWRGAYNEQFF.

V gene TRBV4-2 combines with J gene TRBJ1-1, with D perhaps matching TRBD1 (5 bases). Trimming left V 4 bases short and J 1 base short, with 16 bases between. Germline V gene lookup returns CDR1 LGHNA and CDR2 YNFKEQ. This CDR3 contains 16 residues. CDR3 in amino acids: CASSRQGGGTNTEAFF. DNA of the CDR3: TGTGCCAGCAGCCGCCAGGGTGGTGGAACGAACACTGAAGCTTTCTTT.

The chain recombines TRBV14 with TRBJ2-1; D unclear. V was shortened by 3 bases and J by 15 bases, with 18 bases between the two germline ends. Germline V gives CDR1 SGHDN, CDR2 FVKESK. The CDR3 covers 13 residues. The CDR3 nucleotides are TGTGCCAGCAGCCAGTATACTGCTTCGTTTCTGTTCTTC. Its translation is CASSQYTASFLFF.